The 2 T cell receptor beta chains presented below share a single source sample, sequenced in a study of breast tumors, draining lymph nodes, adjacent tissues. Breast cancer patients provided tissue from their axillary draining lymph nodes. One entry per CDR3 protein results from TCRdb running MiXCR on the multiplex PCR reads. The sample comprises under 85,000 distinct CDR3 sequences, roughly 19% of which are singletons, and about 2.5% rests with the top ten. The sequencing sample was made of axillary lymph node tissue. These receptor sequences come from a female donor with breast cancer. Some clones in this sample may be carry-over from other donors' samples.

In this sample, this clonotype turned up many times. V usage is TRBV12-5 and J usage is TRBJ2-2; D may match TRBD1 or TRBD2 (5 bases each). Trimming took off 6 bases at V and 6 bases at J, with 11 bases between the two ends. CDR3 length: 13 amino acids. The germline CDR1 and CDR2 sequences are LGHNT and FRNRAP. CDR3 in DNA: TGTGCTAGTGGGGGGACGTGGGCCGGGGAGCTGTTTTTT. Residues: CASGGTWAGELFF.

This clonotype occurred many times. The rearrangement uses TRBV3-2 and TRBJ1-4. TRBV3-2 is marked as a pseudogene. The CDR3 length is 16 residues. CDR3 region: CASSQGTGPTNEKLFF. The CDR3 DNA sequence: TGTGCCAGCAGCCAAGGAACCGGACCAACTAATGAAAAACTGTTTTTT.